The text below deals with one T cell receptor (beta chain). Its specific antigen is unknown. No much larger clone is present one base from it, and per-base qualities are unavailable. TCRbeta CDR3 regions were amplified from genomic DNA by means of the immunoSEQ Assay, a bias-controlled multiplex PCR. The original methods were these. The number of nucleated cells in each sample was estimated from the amplification of reference gene primers within the assay. Sequence reads were collapsed and filtered to measure the absolute abundance of every unique TCRbeta CDR3 rearrangement. Productive Simpson clonality was computed per sample as the square root of Simpson's diversity index over productive rearrangements. This immuneACCESS table, as held by TCRdb, lists in-frame sequences with V and J called but not all clones. Of the missing ones, under half trace to an unresolved V gene in checked studies; the others have no known cause. V and J calls and clone size are given by that table; D and trimming were obtained from the DNA. Counted in this sample were 200,000 to 250,000 clones; roughly four fifths of them appeared once. Together, the top ten hold 5.2% of the sample.

The sample originates from a study of blood T cell repertoires in COVID-19 (dated by TCRdb to about 2020). About the investigation overall: Collaborator samples came from the United States, Italy and Spain and covered acute and convalescent phases of COVID-19. Where HLA class I and class II types were available, the types were taken from metadata supplied by the sample provider, not from assay-based typing. The repertoires were released in a freely available public database intended as a resource for research on the immune response to SARS-CoV-2. The material from the prospective study consisted of cDNA or gDNA derived from T cells, B-cell-depleted T cells, or PBMCs. Deeply sampled blood TCRbeta repertoires from subjects exposed to, actively infected with, or recovered from COVID-19 were included in the dataset. Nearly every sample came with metadata listing a de-identified subject ID, COVID-19 status, age in years and sex. The samples were drawn from the first 160 participants of the ongoing ImmuneRACE study and from 950 to 1,500 subjects provided by 6 global collaborators.

In Seattle, one collaborating source enrolled patients while the infection was active and tracked those patients longitudinally over the course of disease. The collaborating institutions used their own protocols to collect whole blood in K2EDTA tubes. For TCRbeta analysis, collaborators shipped samples as frozen whole blood, isolated PBMCs, or DNA extracted from either of those sample types. General findings and caveats noted by the study authors: How much clinical and demographic metadata was included differed by source and by participant, and the metadata was provided uncurated.

CDR1 SNHLY and CDR2 FYNNEI are derived from the germline V gene. Trimming takes 3 bases off V and 6 bases off J; junction bases not matched to a gene: 13. From its cysteine to its phenylalanine, the CDR3 spans 17 amino acids. Solely the CDR3 DNA is kept, with 51 bases framed from the first base. The V and J genes are TRBV2 and TRBJ1-4; TRBD1 agrees with 7 junctional bases. Specimen: peripheral blood. The sequence was obtained from a woman in her sixties or seventies with COVID-19, enrolled during active disease. The nucleotides read TGTGCCAGCAGTGAGAAATACGTACCCACAGGGGATGAAAAACTGTTTTTT. It specifies CASSEKYVPTGDEKLFF.